What follows describes a single T cell receptor (beta chain). Its cognate antigen is unknown. This entry belongs to a study of OX40 agonist ivuxolimab in advanced cancers. Repertoires were generated with immunoSEQ multiplex PCR, while TCRdb's copy carries only in-frame clones and drops some. The sample gives approximately 67,000 clones, under 95% of which show up once; roughly 6% is in the top ten. Trimming stripped 0 bases from V and 12 bases from J, with 14 bases between. Germline values: CDR1 MNHEY, CDR2 SMNVEV (reference sequence). This CDR3 has 13 residues. The study, taken as a whole, reports: Among expanded peripheral T cells, antigen specificity went undetermined. At doses 0.1 to 3.0 mg/kg, CD4+ and CD8+ clones expanded. A proportion of nonresponders additionally exhibited low normalized T-cell clonal expansion.

This sample comprised CD4+ or CD8+ T cells sorted from blood, obtained in a trial of the OX40 agonist ivuxolimab. The source of this sequence is an adult with an advanced solid tumor such as melanoma, head and neck, liver or kidney cancer. The chain links TRBV27 to TRBJ1-2; a possible D gene is TRBD1 (5 bases). CDR3 nucleotides: TGTGCCAGCAGTTTATCCTTCGGGGGGGGACACACCTTC. Translation: CASSLSFGGGHTF.